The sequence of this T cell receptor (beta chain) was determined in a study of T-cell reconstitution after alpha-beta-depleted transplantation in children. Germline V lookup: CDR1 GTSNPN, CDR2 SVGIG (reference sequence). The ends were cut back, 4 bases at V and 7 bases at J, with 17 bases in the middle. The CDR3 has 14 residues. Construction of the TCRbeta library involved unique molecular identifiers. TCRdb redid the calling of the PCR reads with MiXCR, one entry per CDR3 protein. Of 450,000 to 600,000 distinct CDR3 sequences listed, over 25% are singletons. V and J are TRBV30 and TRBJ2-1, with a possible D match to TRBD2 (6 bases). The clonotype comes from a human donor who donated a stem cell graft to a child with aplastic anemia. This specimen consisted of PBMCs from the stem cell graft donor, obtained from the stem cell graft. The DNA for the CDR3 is TGTGCCTGGACATCTGGGGTAGCGGTAAATGAGCAGTTCTTC. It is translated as CAWTSGVAVNEQFF.